This T cell receptor beta chain is drawn from a study of CD8 T cells in Susac syndrome. General study results and limits: Individuals included in the TCR sequencing and HLA analysis were acknowledged by the study to be relatively few in number.

Random hexamers were used to reverse transcribe the RNA input (about 0.5 to 1 ug). TCRdb processed the immunoSEQ multiplex PCR reads anew with MiXCR; each CDR3 protein has one entry. Of about 440,000 distinct CDR3 sequences in the sample, more than 80% were seen once. As for this clonotype: Its matching antigen is unknown.

High-throughput TCR beta sequencing covered peripheral CD8+ and CD4+ T cells. TEMRA cells were FACS-enriched, unlike CD8+ and CD4+ T cells, which were negatively isolated. The germline V gene has CDR1 SGHVS and CDR2 FNYEAQ. The V segment lost 4 bases and the J segment 5 bases; nucleotides outside the gene matches: 8. CDR3 length: 16 residues. The sequence was collected from a human donor with multiple sclerosis. Sequencing was carried out using CD8+ T cells from PBMCs. This sequence joins TRBV7-6 and TRBJ2-2, with 9 nucleotides matching TRBD1. CDR3 sequence (DNA): TGTGCCAGCAGCTCGAGATGGGACAGGGTGACCGGGGAGCTGTTTTTT. Translated: CASSSRWDRVTGELFF.